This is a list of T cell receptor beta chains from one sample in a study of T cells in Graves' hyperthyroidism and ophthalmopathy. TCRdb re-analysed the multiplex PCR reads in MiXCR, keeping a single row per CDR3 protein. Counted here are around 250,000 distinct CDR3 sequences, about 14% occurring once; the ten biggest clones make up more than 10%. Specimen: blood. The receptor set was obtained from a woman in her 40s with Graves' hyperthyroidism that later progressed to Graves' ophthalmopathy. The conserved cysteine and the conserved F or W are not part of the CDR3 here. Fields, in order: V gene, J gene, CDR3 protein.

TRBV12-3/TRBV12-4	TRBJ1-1	ASSFWTSSEQYFGPGTEAF
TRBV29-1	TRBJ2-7	SVEGLSYEQY
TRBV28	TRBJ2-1	ASSLGFLDRTYNEQF
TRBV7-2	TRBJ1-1	ASSPRQGPRGTEAF
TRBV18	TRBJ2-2	ASSPRAGANTGELF
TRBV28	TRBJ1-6	ASSPRRGTGTSSYNSPLH
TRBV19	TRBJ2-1	ASSALAGGYNEQF
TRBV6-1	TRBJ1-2	ASRNEQAGLCGYT
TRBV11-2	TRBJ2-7	ASSFRGSYEQY
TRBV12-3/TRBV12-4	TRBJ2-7	ASSLVGPAAYEQY
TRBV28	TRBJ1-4	ASSVVGGVKLF
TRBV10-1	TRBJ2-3	ASSDPAEVGNTDTQY
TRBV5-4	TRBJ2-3	ASKELAGADTQY
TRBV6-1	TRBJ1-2	ASREPLGTATNYGYT
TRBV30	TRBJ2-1	AWSDSFREQF
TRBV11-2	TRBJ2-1	ASSLKPASTSGSRNEQS
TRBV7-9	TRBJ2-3	ANSLATGKDTQY
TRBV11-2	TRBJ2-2	ASSPGGELF
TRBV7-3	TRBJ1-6	ASSLMATGINSPLH
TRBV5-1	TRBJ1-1	ASSLGGVITEAF
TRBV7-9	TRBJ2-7	ASSLFTNYEQY